Below, one TCR beta chain is given with its context. Its matching antigen is unknown. The data belong to a study of CD8+CD57+ T cells in acquired aplastic anemia. Study context: Recorded DNA amounts for sorted CD4+ and CD8+ cells had an average of around 3.4 ug. The study, taken as a whole, reports: With respect to CD8+ Simpson's diversity, patients and controls did not differ significantly.

The CDR3 contains 14 residues. V lost 8 bases, J lost 10 bases, and 9 bases stayed unmatched. Germline assignment: CDR1 LNHDA and CDR2 SQIVND (reference sequence). Investigators profiled TCR beta VDJ and CDR3 from genomic DNA template. TCRdb passed the reads through MiXCR, listing each CDR3 protein once. The data show about 190,000 distinct CDR3 sequences, about 53% seen once. The origin of this receptor is a human donor in good health, serving as a control. Sequencing was done on a sample of sorted CD4+, CD8+, or CD8+CD57+ T cells (not recorded which) from PBMCs. J is TRBJ2-1 and V is TRBV19; 12 nucleotides agree with TRBD2. CDR3 in amino acids: CASSLAGGPGEQFF. The CDR3 DNA follows: TGTGCCAGTTCTCTAGCGGGGGGGCCTGGGGAGCAGTTCTTC.